This TCR beta chain was sequenced for a study of regulatory T cells in long-lasting Graves disease. The germline gives CDR1 SGHVS, CDR2 FNYEAQ. This CDR3 contains 16 residues. V dropped 5 bases and J dropped 0 bases, with 17 bases sitting between them. Time point reported: newly diagnosed GD, antithyroid drugs for less than 3 months. The TCR library was made from RNA extracted from PBMCs. Library construction for TCR beta used iRepertoire HTBI primers and Arm-PCR of CDR3 regions. Each CDR3 protein gets one entry after TCRdb re-called the multiplex PCR reads with MiXCR. The sample shows under 700,000 distinct CDR3 sequences, 15% to 20% of them seen only once. The data were also submitted as part of a second study, on T cells in Graves' hyperthyroidism and ophthalmopathy.

The material sequenced was peripheral blood mononuclear cells (PBMCs), taken at new diagnosis, from a patient treated with antithyroid drugs. The clonotype was recovered from a woman in her forties or fifties with Graves disease. The V and J genes are TRBV7-6 and TRBJ2-7; either TRBD1 or TRBD2 may supply D (6 bases each). The CDR3 bases are TGTGCCAGCAGCCCGAGGACGGGGGCAAGCTCCTACGAGCAGTACTTC. This translates into CASSPRTGASSYEQYF.